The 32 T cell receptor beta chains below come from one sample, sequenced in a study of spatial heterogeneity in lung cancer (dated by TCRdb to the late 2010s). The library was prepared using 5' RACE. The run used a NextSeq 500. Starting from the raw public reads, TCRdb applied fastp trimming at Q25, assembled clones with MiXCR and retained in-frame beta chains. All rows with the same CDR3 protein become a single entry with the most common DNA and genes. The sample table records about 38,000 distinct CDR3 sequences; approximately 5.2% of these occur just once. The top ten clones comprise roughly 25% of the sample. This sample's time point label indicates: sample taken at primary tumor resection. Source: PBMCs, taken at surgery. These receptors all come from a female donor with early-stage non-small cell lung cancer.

The CDR3 region is CASSLDSNEQFF. The CDR3 DNA reads TGTGCCAGCAGCCTGGACAGCAATGAGCAGTTCTTC. The chain recombines TRBV6-5 with TRBJ2-1, with D perhaps TRBD1 (6 bases). The CDR3 spans 12 residues. Germline V lookup: CDR1 MNHEY, CDR2 SVGAGI. V lost 6 bases and J lost 6, with 9 bases in between.

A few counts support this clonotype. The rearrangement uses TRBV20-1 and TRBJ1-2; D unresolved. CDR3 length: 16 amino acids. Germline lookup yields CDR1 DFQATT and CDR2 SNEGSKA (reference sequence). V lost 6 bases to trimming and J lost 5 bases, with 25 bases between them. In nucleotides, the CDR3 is TGCAGTGCCCCGCCGGAGGGATCAAGAGTAATTTATGGCTACACCTTC. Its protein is CSAPPEGSRVIYGYTF.

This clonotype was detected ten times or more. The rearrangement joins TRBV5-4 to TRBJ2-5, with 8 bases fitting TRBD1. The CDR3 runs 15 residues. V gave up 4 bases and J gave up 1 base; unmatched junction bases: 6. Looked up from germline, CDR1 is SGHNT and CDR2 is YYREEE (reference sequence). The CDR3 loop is CASSGGDRSQETQYF. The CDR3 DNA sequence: TGTGCCAGCAGCGGAGGGGACAGGTCCCAAGAGACCCAGTACTTC.

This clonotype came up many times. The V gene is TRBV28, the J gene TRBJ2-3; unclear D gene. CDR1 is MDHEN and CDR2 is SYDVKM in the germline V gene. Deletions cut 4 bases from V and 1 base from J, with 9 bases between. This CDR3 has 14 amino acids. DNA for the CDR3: TGTGCCAGCAGTTCACCGTACGGCACAGATACGCAGTATTTT. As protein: CASSSPYGTDTQYF.

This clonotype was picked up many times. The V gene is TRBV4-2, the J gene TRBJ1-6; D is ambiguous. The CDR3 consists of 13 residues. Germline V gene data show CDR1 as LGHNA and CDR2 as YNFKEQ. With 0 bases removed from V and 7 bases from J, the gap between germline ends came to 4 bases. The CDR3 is CASSQETNSPLHF. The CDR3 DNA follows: TGTGCCAGCAGCCAAGAGACAAATTCACCCCTCCACTTT.

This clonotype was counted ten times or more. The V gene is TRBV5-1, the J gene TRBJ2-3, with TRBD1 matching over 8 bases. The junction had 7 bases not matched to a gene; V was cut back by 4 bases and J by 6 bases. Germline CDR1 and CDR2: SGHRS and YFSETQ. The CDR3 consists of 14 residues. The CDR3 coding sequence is TGCGCCAGCAGCAAGGGGACAGGTGGCGATACGCAGTATTTT. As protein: CASSKGTGGDTQYF.

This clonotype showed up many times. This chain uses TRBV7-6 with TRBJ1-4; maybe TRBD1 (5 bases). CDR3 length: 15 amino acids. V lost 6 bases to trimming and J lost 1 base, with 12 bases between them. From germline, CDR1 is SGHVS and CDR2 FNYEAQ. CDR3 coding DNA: TGTGCCAGCAGGCCGCCAGGGTTAACTAATGAAAAACTGTTTTTT. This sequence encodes CASRPPGLTNEKLFF. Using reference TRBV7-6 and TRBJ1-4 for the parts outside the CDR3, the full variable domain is GAGVSQSPRYKVTKRGQDVALRCDPISGHVSLYWYRQALGQGPEFLTYFNYEAQQDKSGLPNDRFSAERPEGSISTLTIQRTEQRDSAMYRCASRPPGLTNEKLFFGSGTQLSVL.

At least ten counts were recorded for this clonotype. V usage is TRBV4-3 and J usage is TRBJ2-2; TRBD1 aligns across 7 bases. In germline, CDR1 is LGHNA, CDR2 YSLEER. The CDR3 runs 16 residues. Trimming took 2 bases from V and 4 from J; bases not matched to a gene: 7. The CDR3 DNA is TGCGCCAGCAGCCAAAGCGACAGGGTGACCACCGGGGAGCTGTTTTTT. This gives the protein CASSQSDRVTTGELFF.

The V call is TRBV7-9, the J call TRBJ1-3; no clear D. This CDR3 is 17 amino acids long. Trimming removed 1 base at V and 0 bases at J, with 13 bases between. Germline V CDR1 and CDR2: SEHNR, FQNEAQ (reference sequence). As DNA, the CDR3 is TGTGCCAGCAGCTTAGGCTTAGGCCGGAGCTCTGGAAACACCATATATTTT. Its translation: CASSLGLGRSSGNTIYF.

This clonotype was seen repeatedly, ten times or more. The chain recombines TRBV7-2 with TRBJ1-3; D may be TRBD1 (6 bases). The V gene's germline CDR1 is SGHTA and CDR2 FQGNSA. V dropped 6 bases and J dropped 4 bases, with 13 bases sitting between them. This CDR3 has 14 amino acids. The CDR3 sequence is CASRQPGAGNTIYF. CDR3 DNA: TGTGCCAGCAGGCAACCGGGGGCCGGAAACACCATATATTTT.

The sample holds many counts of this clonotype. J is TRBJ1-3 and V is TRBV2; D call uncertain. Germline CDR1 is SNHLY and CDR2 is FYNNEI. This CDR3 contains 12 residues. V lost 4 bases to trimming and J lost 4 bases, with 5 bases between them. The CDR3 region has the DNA TGTGCCAGCAGTGGATCCGGAAACACCATATATTTT. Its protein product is CASSGSGNTIYF.

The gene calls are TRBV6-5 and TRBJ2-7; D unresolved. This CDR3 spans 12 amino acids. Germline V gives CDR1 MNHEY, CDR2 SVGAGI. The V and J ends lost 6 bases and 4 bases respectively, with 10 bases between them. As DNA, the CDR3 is TGTGCCAGCAGGCGTTTGAGTTACGAGCAGTACTTC. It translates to CASRRLSYEQYF.

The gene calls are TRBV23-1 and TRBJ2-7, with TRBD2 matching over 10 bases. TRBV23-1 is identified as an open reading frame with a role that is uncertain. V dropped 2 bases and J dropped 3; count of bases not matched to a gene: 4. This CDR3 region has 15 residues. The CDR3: CASSQLAGAYYEQYF. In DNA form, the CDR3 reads TGCGCCAGCAGTCAACTAGCGGGGGCCTACTACGAGCAGTACTTC.

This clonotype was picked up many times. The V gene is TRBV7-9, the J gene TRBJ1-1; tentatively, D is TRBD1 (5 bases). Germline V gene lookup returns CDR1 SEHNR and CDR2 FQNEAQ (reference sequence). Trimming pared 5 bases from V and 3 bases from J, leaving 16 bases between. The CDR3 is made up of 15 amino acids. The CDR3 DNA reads TGTGCCAGCAGCCAAAACCGGGACCGACACACTGAAGCTTTCTTT. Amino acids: CASSQNRDRHTEAFF.

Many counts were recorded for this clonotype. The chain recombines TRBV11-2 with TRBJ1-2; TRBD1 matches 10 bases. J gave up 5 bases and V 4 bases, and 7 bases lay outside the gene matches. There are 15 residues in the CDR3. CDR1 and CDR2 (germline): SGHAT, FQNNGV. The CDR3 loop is CASSSTPGQGYGYTF. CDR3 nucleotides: TGTGCCAGCAGCTCCACGCCGGGACAGGGGTATGGCTACACCTTC.

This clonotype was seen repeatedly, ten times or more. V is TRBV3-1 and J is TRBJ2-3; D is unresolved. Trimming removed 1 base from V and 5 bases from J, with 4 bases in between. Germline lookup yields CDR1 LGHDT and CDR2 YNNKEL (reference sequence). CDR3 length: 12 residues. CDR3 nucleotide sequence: TGTGCCAGCAGCCAAGGACAAGATACGCAGTATTTT. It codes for CASSQGQDTQYF.

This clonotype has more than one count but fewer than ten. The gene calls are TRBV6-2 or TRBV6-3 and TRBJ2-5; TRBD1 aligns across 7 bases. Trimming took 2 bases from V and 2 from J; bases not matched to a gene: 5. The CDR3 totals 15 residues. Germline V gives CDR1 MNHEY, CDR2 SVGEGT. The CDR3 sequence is CASSYEDRAQETQYF. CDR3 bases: TGTGCCAGCAGTTACGAAGACAGGGCTCAAGAGACCCAGTACTTC.

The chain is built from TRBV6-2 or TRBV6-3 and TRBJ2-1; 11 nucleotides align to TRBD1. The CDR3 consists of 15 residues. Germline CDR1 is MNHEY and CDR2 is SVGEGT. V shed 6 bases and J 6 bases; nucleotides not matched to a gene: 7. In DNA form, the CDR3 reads TGTGCCAGCAGGGAGGACGGGACAGGGGGCAATGAGCAGTTCTTC. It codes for CASREDGTGGNEQFF.

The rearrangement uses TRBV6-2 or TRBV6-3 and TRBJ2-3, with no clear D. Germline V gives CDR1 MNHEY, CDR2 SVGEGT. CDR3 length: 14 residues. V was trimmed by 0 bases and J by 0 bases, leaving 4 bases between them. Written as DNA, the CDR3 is TGTGCCAGCAGTTACTCCGGGAGCACAGATACGCAGTATTTT. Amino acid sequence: CASSYSGSTDTQYF.

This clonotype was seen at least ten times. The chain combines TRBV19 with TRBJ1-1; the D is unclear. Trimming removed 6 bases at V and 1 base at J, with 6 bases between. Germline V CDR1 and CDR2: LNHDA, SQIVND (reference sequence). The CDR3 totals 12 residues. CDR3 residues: CASSTQNTEAFF. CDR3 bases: TGTGCCAGTAGCACACAGAACACTGAAGCTTTCTTT.

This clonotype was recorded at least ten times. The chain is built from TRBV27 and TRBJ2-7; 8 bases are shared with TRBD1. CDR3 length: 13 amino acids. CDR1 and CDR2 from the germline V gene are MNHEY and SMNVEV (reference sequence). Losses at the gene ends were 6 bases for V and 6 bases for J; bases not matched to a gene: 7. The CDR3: CASRSGTGLEQYF. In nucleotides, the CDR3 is TGTGCCAGCAGATCCGGGACAGGACTCGAGCAGTACTTC.

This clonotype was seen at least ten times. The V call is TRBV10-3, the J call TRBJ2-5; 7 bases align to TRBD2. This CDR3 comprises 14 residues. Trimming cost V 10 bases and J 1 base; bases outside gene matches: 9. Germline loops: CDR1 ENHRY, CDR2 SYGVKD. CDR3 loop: CATAGRLAQETQYF. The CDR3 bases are TGTGCCACCGCAGGGCGACTAGCCCAAGAGACCCAGTACTTC.

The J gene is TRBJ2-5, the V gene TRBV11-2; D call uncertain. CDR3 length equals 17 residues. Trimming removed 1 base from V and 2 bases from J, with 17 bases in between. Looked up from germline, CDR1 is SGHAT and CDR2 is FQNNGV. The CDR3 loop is CASSLAGVSRLQETQYF. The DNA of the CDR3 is TGTGCCAGCAGCTTAGCCGGAGTGTCCAGGCTTCAAGAGACCCAGTACTTC.

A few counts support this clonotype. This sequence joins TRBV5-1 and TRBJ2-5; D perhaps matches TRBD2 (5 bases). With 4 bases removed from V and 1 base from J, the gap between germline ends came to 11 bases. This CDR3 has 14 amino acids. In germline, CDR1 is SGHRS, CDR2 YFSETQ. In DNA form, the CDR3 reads TGCGCCAGCAGCCCCGAGCGGTCCCAAGAGACCCAGTACTTC. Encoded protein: CASSPERSQETQYF.

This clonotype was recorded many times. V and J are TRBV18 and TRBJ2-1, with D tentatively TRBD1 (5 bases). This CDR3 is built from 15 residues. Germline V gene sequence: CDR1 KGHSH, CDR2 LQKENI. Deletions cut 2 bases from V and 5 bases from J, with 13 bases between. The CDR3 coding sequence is TGTGCCAGCTCACCAACCCCGGTGACAGACAATGAGCAGTTCTTC. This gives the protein CASSPTPVTDNEQFF.

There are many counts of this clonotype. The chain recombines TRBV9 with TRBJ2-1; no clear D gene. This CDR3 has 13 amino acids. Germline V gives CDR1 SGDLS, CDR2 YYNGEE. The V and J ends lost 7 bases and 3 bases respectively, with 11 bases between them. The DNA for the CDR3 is TGTGCCAGCGGAGCAGGAAACTACAATGAGCAGTTCTTC. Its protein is CASGAGNYNEQFF. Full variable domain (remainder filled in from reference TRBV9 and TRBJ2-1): DSGVTQTPKHLITATGQRVTLRCSPRSGDLSVYWYQQSLDQGLQFLIQYYNGEERAKGNILERFSAQQFPDLHSELNLSSLELGDSALYFCASGAGNYNEQFFGPGTRLTVL.

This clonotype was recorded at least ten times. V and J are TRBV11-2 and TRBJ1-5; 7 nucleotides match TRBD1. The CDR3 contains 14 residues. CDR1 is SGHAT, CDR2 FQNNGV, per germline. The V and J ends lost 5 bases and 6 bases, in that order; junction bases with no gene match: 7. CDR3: CASSRQGSSQPQHF. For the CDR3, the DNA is TGTGCCAGCAGCCGACAGGGATCAAGTCAGCCCCAGCATTTT. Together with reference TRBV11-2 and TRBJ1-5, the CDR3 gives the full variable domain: EAGVAQSPRYKIIEKRQSVAFWCNPISGHATLYWYQQILGQGPKLLIQFQNNGVVDDSQLPKDRFSAERLKGVDSTLKIQPAKLEDSAVYLCASSRQGSSQPQHFGDGTRLSIL.

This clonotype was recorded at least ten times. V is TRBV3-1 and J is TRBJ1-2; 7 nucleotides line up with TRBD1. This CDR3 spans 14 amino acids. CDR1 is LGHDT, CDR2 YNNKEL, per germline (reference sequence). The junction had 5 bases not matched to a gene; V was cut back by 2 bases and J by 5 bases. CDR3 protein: CASSQRQGGYGYTF. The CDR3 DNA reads TGTGCCAGCAGCCAAAGACAGGGAGGGTATGGCTACACCTTC. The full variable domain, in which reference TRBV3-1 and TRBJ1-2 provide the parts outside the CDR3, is DTAVSQTPKYLVTQMGNDKSIKCEQNLGHDTMYWYKQDSKKFLKIMFSYNNKELIINETVPNRFSPKSPDKAHLNLHINSLELGDSAVYFCASSQRQGGYGYTFGSGTRLTVV.

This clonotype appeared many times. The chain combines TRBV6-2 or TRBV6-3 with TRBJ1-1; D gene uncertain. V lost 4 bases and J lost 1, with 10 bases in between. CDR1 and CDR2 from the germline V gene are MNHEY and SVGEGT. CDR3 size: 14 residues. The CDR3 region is CASSSGQRNTEAFF. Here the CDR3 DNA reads TGTGCCAGCAGTTCAGGTCAAAGGAACACTGAAGCTTTCTTT.

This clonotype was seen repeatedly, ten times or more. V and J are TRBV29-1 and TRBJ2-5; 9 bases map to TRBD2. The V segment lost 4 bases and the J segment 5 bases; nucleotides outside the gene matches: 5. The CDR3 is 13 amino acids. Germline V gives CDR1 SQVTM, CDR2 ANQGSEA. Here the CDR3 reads CSVVAGGTETQYF. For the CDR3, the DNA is TGCAGCGTTGTGGCGGGGGGGACGGAGACCCAGTACTTC.

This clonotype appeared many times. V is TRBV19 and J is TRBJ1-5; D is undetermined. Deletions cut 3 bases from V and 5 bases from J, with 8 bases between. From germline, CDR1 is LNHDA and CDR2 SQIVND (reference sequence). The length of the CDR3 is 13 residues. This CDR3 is CASSMGDYQPQHF. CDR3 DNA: TGTGCCAGTAGTATGGGTGATTATCAGCCCCAGCATTTT.

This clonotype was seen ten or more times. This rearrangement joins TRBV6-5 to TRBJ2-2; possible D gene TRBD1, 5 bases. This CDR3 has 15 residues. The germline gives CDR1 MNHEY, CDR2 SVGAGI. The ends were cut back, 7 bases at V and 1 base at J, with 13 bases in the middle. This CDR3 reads CASKQGQLNTGELFF. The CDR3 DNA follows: TGTGCCAGCAAACAAGGACAACTGAACACCGGGGAGCTGTTTTTT.